The clone carrying this T cell receptor beta chain has just a few counts. The antigen is unknown. Trimming removed 11 bases from V and 6 bases from J, with 17 bases in between. The V gene's germline CDR1 is SGHDN and CDR2 FVKESK. The CDR3 length is 12 residues. Both iRepertoire HTBI primers and Arm-PCR of CDR3 regions were used to build the TCR beta libraries. In the source study's methods: Sample data revealed fewer than 70 TRBV and more than 13 TRBJ segments. Using its own MiXCR run on the multiplex PCR reads, TCRdb lists one record per CDR3 protein. TCRdb, not the original authors, processed these V and J calls. The table has 450,000 to 500,000 distinct CDR3 sequences, about 16% seen once. The sample belongs to a study of regulatory T cells in long-lasting Graves disease. Overall study results and limits: Persistent Graves' patients showed a TCR diversity that was lower than that of newly diagnosed ones. The persistent group shared about 2,600 public clonotypes, more than the approximately 970 shared by new patients. Persistent disease was characterized by preferential usage of TRBV28, TRBJ1-2 and TRBJ2-5.

Time point reported: newly diagnosed GD, antithyroid drugs for less than 3 months. TCR sequences were obtained from RNA taken from PBMCs. The same sample was also used in a study of T cells in Graves' hyperthyroidism and ophthalmopathy.

The rearrangement uses TRBV14 and TRBJ2-7; D uncertain. The specimen was peripheral blood mononuclear cells (PBMCs), collected at new diagnosis, from a patient treated with antithyroid drugs. The source of this sequence is a man aged 40-55 years with Graves disease. The CDR3 is CASRMLSGEQYF. In DNA, the CDR3 is TGTGCCTCCCGGATGCTGTCGGGCGAGCAGTACTTC.